This is a list of T cell receptor beta chains from one sample in a study of blood T cell repertoires in COVID-19. Measured with immunoSEQ multiplex PCR; TCRdb has only the in-frame clones, and not every one. The profile shows about 87,000 clones, about 87% of them singletons. Sequencing input: peripheral blood. These receptors were collected from a man aged 40-49 years with acute or convalescent COVID-19. Both conserved end residues are part of each CDR3. A D gene is named only where the DNA matches it firmly. Rows give clone size only sometimes, using once, few, many, or a class for an expanded clone.

v_gene	j_gene	abundance	d_gene	CDR3aa	CDR3nt
TRBV30	TRBJ2-1	NA	TRBD2	CAWIGGGLAGLYNEQFF	TGTGCCTGGATAGGGGGGGGACTAGCAGGGCTCTACAATGAGCAGTTCTTC
TRBV4-1	TRBJ2-2	NA	NA	CASSQGLDTGELFF	TGCGCCAGCAGCCAAGGGCTAGACACCGGGGAGCTGTTTTTT
TRBV30	TRBJ1-1	NA	TRBD1	CAWGRQGRGTEAFF	TGTGCCTGGGGCCGACAGGGGAGAGGAACTGAAGCTTTCTTT
TRBV5-1	TRBJ2-7	NA	TRBD2	CASSLNSGSYEQYF	TGCGCCAGCAGTCTAAATAGCGGGAGTTACGAGCAGTACTTC
TRBV3-1/TRBV3-2	TRBJ2-7	NA	NA	CASSQGPYEQYF	TGTGCCAGCAGCCAAGGGCCTTACGAGCAGTACTTC
TRBV3-1/TRBV3-2	TRBJ2-3	NA	NA	CASSQIRVRGTDTQYF	TGTGCCAGCAGCCAAATCCGGGTTCGGGGCACAGATACGCAGTATTTT
TRBV7-8	TRBJ1-1	NA	TRBD1	CASSLGQGNTEAFF	TGTGCCAGCAGCCTAGGACAGGGGAACACTGAAGCTTTCTTT
TRBV30	TRBJ1-2	NA	NA	CAWDSYYGYTF	TGTGCCTGGGACAGCTACTATGGCTACACCTTC
TRBV19	TRBJ2-2	NA	NA	CASSIRGQRGELFF	TGTGCCAGTAGTATTAGGGGCCAGAGGGGGGAGCTGTTTTTT
TRBV29-1	TRBJ2-7	few	TRBD1	CSGGQGKGEQYF	TGCAGCGGGGGACAGGGTAAGGGCGAGCAGTACTTC
TRBV2	TRBJ1-5	NA	TRBD1	CASSRDSSNQPQHF	TGTGCCAGCAGTAGGGACAGTAGCAATCAGCCCCAGCATTTT
TRBV19	TRBJ1-1	NA	NA	CASSIGGRASATEAFF	TGTGCCAGTAGTATAGGCGGCAGGGCAAGTGCTACTGAAGCTTTCTTT
TRBV18	TRBJ1-4	NA	NA	CASSPSRGLNEKLFF	TGTGCCAGCTCACCATCGAGGGGACTTAATGAAAAACTGTTTTTT
TRBV2	TRBJ1-2	NA	NA	CASSDSRGGGYTF	TGTGCCAGCAGTGATAGTAGGGGGGGCGGCTACACCTTC
TRBV3-1/TRBV3-2	TRBJ2-7	NA	NA	CASSQTASYEQYF	TGTGCCAGCAGCCAAACTGCGTCCTACGAGCAGTACTTC